This T cell receptor (beta chain) is from a study of cytomegalovirus exposure and HLA in healthy donors. Points from the study as a whole: The CMV antigen specificity of a few CMV-associated chains was confirmed through in vitro analysis. Indistinguishable V segments, including TRBV6-2 and TRBV6-3, were excluded. A link between a missense DCLRE1C variant and TCR beta V- and J-gene trimming emerged from a later analysis. Fewer N-insertions than the 666-donor mean were reportedly shown by an Asian-associated ancestry cluster in a later analysis.

CDR1 is SGHRS, CDR2 YFSETQ, per germline. Trimming took 3 bases from V and 5 from J; bases not matched to a gene: 9. The CDR3 spans 15 residues. Both 60 Vbeta primers and 13 Jbeta primers went into the PCR. Some clones are missing from TCRdb's copy, which holds only in-frame ones; the method was immunoSEQ multiplex PCR. The profile shows some 270,000 clones, 80% of them singletons. As to this clone: Antigen unknown.

V and J are TRBV5-1 and TRBJ2-7; 9 bases agree with TRBD1. This sequence was found in a girl aged 2-10 years in good health and CMV-seronegative. What was sequenced was PBMCs. The CDR3 nucleotides are TGCGCCAGCAGCTCGTCCGGGACAGGGTCCCACGAGCAGTACTTC. As protein: CASSSSGTGSHEQYF.